What follows are 10 T cell receptor beta chains derived from one specimen sequenced in a study of cytomegalovirus exposure and HLA in healthy donors. PCR used 60 Vbeta primers and 13 Jbeta primers. TCRdb's table, derived via immunoSEQ multiplex PCR, lists solely in-frame clones and lacks some. The table gives under 200,000 clones; the top ten clones make up roughly 0.83% of it. Specimen: PBMCs. The receptors here all came from a woman aged 18-29 years in good health and CMV-seropositive.

The chain carries TRBV9 and TRBJ2-1; 7 bases map to TRBD1. CDR3 length equals 17 residues. Germline loops: CDR1 SGDLS, CDR2 YYNGEE. Unmatched junction bases numbered 9, after V lost 3 bases and J lost 0 bases. The CDR3 bases are TGTGCCAGCAGCGCACCCTCGGGACAGAGCTCCTACAATGAGCAGTTCTTC. It is translated as CASSAPSGQSSYNEQFF.

J is TRBJ2-6 and V is TRBV7-9; 7 nucleotides line up with TRBD1. The length of the CDR3 is 18 residues. Germline V lookup: CDR1 SEHNR, CDR2 FQNEAQ (reference sequence). The junction had 6 bases not matched to a gene; V was cut back by 1 base and J by 0 bases. The CDR3 region is CASSLGRQGYSGANVLTF. For the CDR3, the DNA is TGTGCCAGCAGCTTAGGAAGACAGGGTTACTCTGGGGCCAACGTCCTGACTTTC.

The genes are TRBV5-1 and TRBJ1-2; D is ambiguous. The germline V gene encodes CDR1 SGHRS and CDR2 YFSETQ. V lost 5 bases to trimming and J lost 4 bases, with 18 bases between them. This CDR3 has 15 amino acids. CDR3 DNA sequence: TGCGCCAGCAGTTCAGCCGGAGGGAACTCCTATGGCTACACCTTC. As protein: CASSSAGGNSYGYTF.

The chain couples TRBV6-5 to TRBJ2-7; TRBD1 aligns across 7 bases. Unmatched junction bases numbered 11, after V lost 7 bases and J lost 5 bases. This CDR3 has 14 amino acids. The germline CDR1 and CDR2 sequences are MNHEY and SVGAGI. CDR3 sequence reads: CASTHRQGRDEQYF. CDR3 bases: TGTGCCAGCACGCATCGACAGGGTAGGGACGAGCAGTACTTC.

V gene TRBV13 combines with J gene TRBJ2-3, with 9 bases fitting TRBD1. The germline V gene encodes CDR1 PRHDT and CDR2 FYEKMQ (reference sequence). The CDR3 has 18 amino acids. The ends lost 2 bases at V and 2 bases at J; junction bases unmatched: 11. The CDR3 DNA follows: TGTGCCAGCAGCTTACCGGGACAGGGAATATCCACCACAGATACGCAGTATTTT. This gives the protein CASSLPGQGISTTDTQYF.

This chain connects TRBV27 to TRBJ2-3; TRBD2 aligns across 12 bases. Germline CDR1 MNHEY, CDR2 SMNVEV (reference sequence). This CDR3 is 15 amino acids long. V dropped 6 bases and J dropped 8; count of bases not matched to a gene: 9. In DNA, the CDR3 is TGTGCCAGCAGACTGAGACTAGCGGGGGAAGCTACGCAGTATTTT. This gives the protein CASRLRLAGEATQYF.

The rearrangement uses TRBV13 and TRBJ2-5; 7 positions agree with TRBD1. CDR1 PRHDT and CDR2 FYEKMQ come from the germline V gene (reference sequence). J was trimmed by 4 bases and V by 0 bases; bases with no gene match: 5. The CDR3 is 15 residues long. The DNA for the CDR3 is TGTGCCAGCAGCTTAGGGACGACAGGGAGAGAGACCCAGTACTTC. This translates into CASSLGTTGRETQYF.

The chain employs TRBV30 and TRBJ1-2; 8 bases are a match to TRBD1. Germline V gives CDR1 GTSNPN, CDR2 SVGIG (reference sequence). CDR3 length equals 14 residues. J lost 4 bases, V lost 4 bases, and 8 bases had no gene match. CDR3 coding DNA: TGTGCCTGGATTTCAGGGGGCGACCGCTATGGCTACACCTTC. Protein product: CAWISGGDRYGYTF. Full variable domain (remainder filled in from reference TRBV30 and TRBJ1-2): SQTIHQWPATLVQPVGSPLSLECTVEGTSNPNLYWYRQAAGRGLQLLFYSVGIGQISSEVPQNLSASRPQDRQFILSSKKLLLSDSGFYLCAWISGGDRYGYTFGSGTRLTVV.

The chain uses TRBV5-1 and TRBJ2-1; unclear D gene. The CDR3 consists of 16 residues. V shed 4 bases and J shed 4 bases, with 18 bases lying between them. Germline lookup yields CDR1 SGHRS and CDR2 YFSETQ. The CDR3 spells CASSQAWPAPYNEQFF. For the CDR3, the DNA is TGCGCCAGCAGCCAGGCCTGGCCCGCCCCATACAATGAGCAGTTCTTC.

V is TRBV19 and J is TRBJ1-1; tentatively, D is TRBD1 (5 bases). V shed 3 bases and J shed 4 bases, with 9 bases lying between them. The germline V gene has CDR1 LNHDA and CDR2 SQIVND (reference sequence). The CDR3 contains 13 residues. CDR3 region: CASSIIGGTEAFF. The CDR3 region has the DNA TGTGCCAGTAGTATTATCGGGGGCACTGAAGCTTTCTTT.